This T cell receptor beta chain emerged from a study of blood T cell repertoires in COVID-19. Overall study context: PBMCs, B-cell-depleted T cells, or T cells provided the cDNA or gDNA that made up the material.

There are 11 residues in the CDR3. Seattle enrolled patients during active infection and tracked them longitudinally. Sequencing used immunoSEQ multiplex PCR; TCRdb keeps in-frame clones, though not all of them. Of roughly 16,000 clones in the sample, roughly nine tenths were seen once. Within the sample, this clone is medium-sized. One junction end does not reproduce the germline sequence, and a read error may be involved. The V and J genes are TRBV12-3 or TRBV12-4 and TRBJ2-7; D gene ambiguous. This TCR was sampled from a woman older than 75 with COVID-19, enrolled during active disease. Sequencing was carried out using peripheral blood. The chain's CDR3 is CASSLGGIRDF. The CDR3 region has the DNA TGTGCCAGCAGTTTAGGTGGTATCCGGGACTTC.